This is a list of T cell receptor beta chains from one sample in a study of T cell responses to AZD1222 COVID-19 vaccine. Data came from immunoSEQ multiplex PCR; TCRdb stores just in-frame clones and leaves some out. The sample lists some 150,000 clones, about 93% occurring once. The specimen comprised peripheral blood, sampled on day 0 of AZD1222 vaccination. The receptor source for this set is an adult in good health. Both conserved end residues are part of each CDR3. Each record gives: V gene, J gene, CDR3 protein.

v_call: TRBV5-1; j_call: TRBJ1-1; cdr3_aa: CASSFSKGSNTEAFF
v_call: TRBV28; j_call: TRBJ2-1; cdr3_aa: CASSSTGYNEQFF
v_call: TRBV25-1; j_call: TRBJ2-3; cdr3_aa: CASSDPGQGTDTQYF
v_call: TRBV3-1/TRBV3-2; j_call: TRBJ1-2; cdr3_aa: CASSQDWEAPFYGYTF
v_call: TRBV14; j_call: TRBJ1-5; cdr3_aa: CASSQDGNQPQHF
v_call: TRBV6-5; j_call: TRBJ1-4; cdr3_aa: CASSQNTGMKLFF
v_call: TRBV28; j_call: TRBJ2-1; cdr3_aa: CASSLRDRGPFNEQFF
v_call: TRBV6-5; j_call: TRBJ1-1; cdr3_aa: CASGTAMNTEAFF
v_call: TRBV5-1; j_call: TRBJ2-1; cdr3_aa: CASSLTVGPEGNEQFF
v_call: TRBV19; j_call: TRBJ2-7; cdr3_aa: CASSVGTGSSYEQYF
v_call: TRBV28; j_call: TRBJ1-1; cdr3_aa: CASSLNYKQARQGPNTEAFF
v_call: TRBV24-1; j_call: TRBJ2-5; cdr3_aa: CATSDPLAGGEQETQYF
v_call: TRBV5-6; j_call: TRBJ1-5; cdr3_aa: CASSLGGAGQPQHF
v_call: TRBV7-3; j_call: TRBJ2-2; cdr3_aa: CAGQLGLAGMNTGELFF
v_call: TRBV7-9; j_call: TRBJ2-1; cdr3_aa: CASSRGQGANEQFF
v_call: TRBV18; j_call: TRBJ2-7; cdr3_aa: CASSPPTGNTLEQYF
v_call: TRBV29-1; j_call: TRBJ1-1; cdr3_aa: CSVEEDSNTEAFF
v_call: TRBV2; j_call: TRBJ2-1; cdr3_aa: CASSLSGWSSYNEQFF
v_call: TRBV3-1/TRBV3-2; j_call: TRBJ1-6; cdr3_aa: CASSQESSGESPLHF
v_call: TRBV7-3; j_call: TRBJ1-3; cdr3_aa: CASSSQGAGNTIYF
v_call: TRBV24-1; j_call: TRBJ2-1; cdr3_aa: CATSEPVGNNEQFF
v_call: TRBV24-1; j_call: TRBJ2-3; cdr3_aa: CATSEGGAQYF
v_call: TRBV5-4; j_call: TRBJ2-5; cdr3_aa: CASSSAGLEETQYF
v_call: TRBV7-8; j_call: TRBJ2-7; cdr3_aa: CASSLRPLAGRREQYF
v_call: TRBV28; j_call: TRBJ1-1; cdr3_aa: CASSRDRVVTEAFF
v_call: TRBV4-2; j_call: TRBJ2-6; cdr3_aa: CASSLEGTGANVLTF
v_call: TRBV5-4; j_call: TRBJ2-2; cdr3_aa: CASSPRDRDLGTGELFF
v_call: TRBV12-3/TRBV12-4; j_call: TRBJ2-7; cdr3_aa: CASSLGTGLEQYF
v_call: TRBV30; j_call: TRBJ1-4; cdr3_aa: CALTRAANEKLFF
v_call: TRBV30; j_call: TRBJ2-7; cdr3_aa: CAWSVPRTGDYEQYF
v_call: TRBV30; j_call: TRBJ2-1; cdr3_aa: CAWSMSLEQFF
v_call: TRBV6-5; j_call: TRBJ2-5; cdr3_aa: CASTVDRGRGETQYF
v_call: TRBV6-1; j_call: TRBJ2-7; cdr3_aa: CASSDRGIGDEQYF
v_call: TRBV19; j_call: TRBJ1-5; cdr3_aa: CASSITGRGNQPQHF
v_call: TRBV6-5; j_call: TRBJ1-3; cdr3_aa: CASSSPDRGNGNTIYF
v_call: TRBV4-2; j_call: TRBJ2-3; cdr3_aa: CASSQDSGRSTDTQYF
v_call: TRBV5-1; j_call: TRBJ2-7; cdr3_aa: CASRQGTVSSYEQYF
v_call: TRBV5-1; j_call: TRBJ2-6; cdr3_aa: CASSLAGGGDSGANVLTF
v_call: TRBV6-1; j_call: TRBJ2-7; cdr3_aa: CASSGTDRFSESYEQYF
v_call: TRBV21-1; j_call: TRBJ1-1; cdr3_aa: CASSSRTGWGMAEAFF
v_call: TRBV28; j_call: TRBJ1-2; cdr3_aa: CASSFGGAYGYTF
v_call: TRBV24-1; j_call: TRBJ2-3; cdr3_aa: CATSDRDRTDTQYF
v_call: TRBV24-1; j_call: TRBJ2-3; cdr3_aa: CATSDPQGLAPDTQYF
v_call: TRBV2; j_call: TRBJ1-2; cdr3_aa: CASRDMVNQGAGGYTF
v_call: TRBV2; j_call: TRBJ1-4; cdr3_aa: CASTPGTENEKLFF
v_call: TRBV12-3/TRBV12-4; j_call: TRBJ1-2; cdr3_aa: CASSSDRAYGYTF
v_call: TRBV27; j_call: TRBJ2-7; cdr3_aa: CASSRTGFGEQYF
v_call: TRBV6-5; j_call: TRBJ2-7; cdr3_aa: CASSPDGRLVYEQYF
v_call: TRBV4-2; j_call: TRBJ2-2; cdr3_aa: CASSQSPLTSGRATGELFF
v_call: TRBV6-5; j_call: TRBJ1-4; cdr3_aa: CASSYSWGRSEKLFF
v_call: TRBV2; j_call: TRBJ2-2; cdr3_aa: CASTTGGIGELFF
v_call: TRBV2; j_call: TRBJ2-1; cdr3_aa: CASSLDGANNEQFF
v_call: TRBV29-1; j_call: TRBJ2-7; cdr3_aa: CSISDGGAYEQYF
v_call: TRBV28; j_call: TRBJ2-1; cdr3_aa: CASSGLYSYNEQFF
v_call: TRBV3-1/TRBV3-2; j_call: TRBJ2-7; cdr3_aa: CASSQGSLSSYEQYF
v_call: TRBV30; j_call: TRBJ1-1; cdr3_aa: CAWSTGGAGIEAFF
v_call: TRBV27; j_call: TRBJ2-1; cdr3_aa: CASGVAGRPPFF
v_call: TRBV18; j_call: TRBJ1-2; cdr3_aa: CASSPFWTEPYGYTF
v_call: TRBV14; j_call: TRBJ2-2; cdr3_aa: CASSQDTGNTGELFF
v_call: TRBV28; j_call: TRBJ1-2; cdr3_aa: CASFRPNLNYGYTF